This T cell receptor beta chain was found in a study of technical replicates of blood from a few donors. V gave up 3 bases and J gave up 6 bases, with 18 bases separating them. Looked up from germline, CDR1 is KGHSH and CDR2 is LQKENI. This CDR3 is 15 amino acids long. TCRdb's table, derived via immunoSEQ multiplex PCR, lists solely in-frame clones and lacks some. The table has 60,000 to 80,000 clones, more than 85% seen once. V is TRBV18 and J is TRBJ2-7, with D possibly matching TRBD2 (6 bases). The sample taken for sequencing was PBMCs. The sequence came from a human donor in good health. Some clones in this sample may be carry-over from other donors' samples. The CDR3 protein is CASSPLSTGTREQYF. As DNA, the CDR3 is TGTGCCAGCTCACCGTTAAGCACGGGGACTCGCGAGCAGTACTTC.